The TCR beta chain under discussion was sequenced for a study of identical twins. Germline CDR1 is DFQATT and CDR2 is SNEGSKA (reference sequence). Trimming shortened V by 3 bases and J by 4 bases, and 12 bases separated the two germline ends. The CDR3 length is 13 residues. The study, taken as a whole, reports: Carriage of fewer insertions was seen in abundant cord blood beta clonotypes, whereas memory repertoires showed none. Modeled out-of-frame TCR alpha sharing in monozygotic twins fell below observed levels.

This clonotype has just a few counts. Its specificity is not known. TCRdb independently ran MiXCR on the 5' RACE reads; one entry per CDR3 protein. Counted here are a few hundred thousand distinct CDR3 sequences, 9.5% to 10% occurring once; the ten biggest clones make up roughly 3%. These data are also associated with another study on yellow fever vaccine responses in identical twins. That investigation notes: Twins reportedly showed a vaccine T cell response that seemed partly convergent and partly personalized.

Sequencing was performed on PBMCs. The sequence came from a woman between 18 and 29 years old in good health. The chain carries TRBV20-1 and TRBJ1-2, with D hard to call. The CDR3 protein is CSASMEGGYGYTF. The CDR3 region has the DNA TGCAGTGCTAGTATGGAGGGAGGCTATGGCTACACCTTC.